This T cell receptor (beta chain) was found in a study of T cell responses to AZD1222 COVID-19 vaccine. Regarding the study as a whole: Just a handful of people given AZD1222 tested seropositive at baseline. The study reported that nearly half of spike-specific TCRs target unmutated variant regions. Spike-specific TCR breadth and depth rose after two AZD1222 doses.

Germline CDR1 reads DFQATT; CDR2 reads SNEGSKA (reference sequence). The CDR3 is 16 amino acids. The germline V and J ends were trimmed by 3 bases and 7 bases, with 19 bases remaining between them. Regarding this clone: Its target is unknown.

Clones were sequenced by immunoSEQ multiplex PCR, and TCRdb holds only the in-frame ones, with some missing. Of 150,000 to 170,000 clones in the sample, roughly nine tenths were seen once. Sequencing was performed on peripheral blood, taken on day 0 of MenACWY control vaccination. The gene calls are TRBV20-1 and TRBJ1-6; no reliable D call. The clonotype originates from an adult in good health. CDR3 in amino acids: CSASIGIIGGNSPLHF. The CDR3 DNA reads TGCAGTGCTAGTATTGGGATCATAGGAGGGAATTCACCCCTCCACTTT.